Listed below are T cell receptor beta chains from one sample, sequenced in a study. Each CDR3 protein is one row after TCRdb ran MiXCR on the 5' RACE reads. Of about 10,000 distinct CDR3 sequences listed, under 35% were seen once; the top ten hold under 3%. The sample consisted of Tregs sorted from a lymph node. The receptors come from a female donor with breast cancer. CDR3s leave out the opening cysteine and the closing phenylalanine or tryptophan.

v_call cdr3_aa
TRBV9 ASSISGTQY
TRBV24-1 ATSDPWDPSSYNEQF
TRBV5-1 ASSATGIYGYT
TRBV3-1 ASSQGNRDLEAF
TRBV20-1 SARGTTGELF
TRBV20-1 SASLSGAFYEQY
TRBV20-1 SARDVGTVYNEQF
TRBV6-6 ASSYGLEETQY
TRBV20-1 SARLAGGTYEQY
TRBV9 ASNLIGTQAETQY
TRBV4-2 ASSQDWRGSYNEQF
TRBV20-1 SARDGLYNEQF
TRBV6-6 ASSYPQGQIHQPQH
TRBV4-2 ANSQGSGNYDYT
TRBV20-1 SARTRVNEQF
TRBV5-1 ASSPEWSADTQY
TRBV19 ASSVQGYNEQF
TRBV4-2 ASSPTSGSGRHEQY
TRBV28 AVGDRTLHLYNSPLH
TRBV7-9 ASSVRPWITEAF
TRBV7-2 ASSLVGGNQPQH
TRBV16 ASSQWGSSGVYNEQF
TRBV12-5 ASGLVPGDGANVQT
TRBV19 ASSMDRAEDEQY
TRBV2 ASSSYSGLTYNEQF
TRBV9 ASSVAREGMNTEAF
TRBV12-3/TRBV12-4 ASSFRGTNQPQH
TRBV20-1 SARAGTSGSPYEQY
TRBV5-1 ASSTGLAGGQYNEQF
TRBV5-1 ASSSSYEQY
TRBV25-1 ASSEYKSSGETQC
TRBV5-1 ASRSNNFQY
TRBV5-1 ASTLDGGEEKLF
TRBV5-1 ASSSSGRGGDEQF
TRBV24-1 ATSNPGQGDEQY
TRBV6-5 ASSYRVRYWEQY
TRBV9 ASSEDSGSETQY
TRBV6-1 ASSVPTSGRYEQY
TRBV6-5 ASSYGGGTPLH
TRBV5-4 ASSLGLGETQY
TRBV15 ATSRGTMSSYEQY
TRBV18 ASSPPDGPQGSHEQF
TRBV12-3/TRBV12-4 ASSFRGEANYGYT
TRBV7-3 ASSLNAENEQF
TRBV20-1 SARPSSSYEQY
TRBV12-3/TRBV12-4 ASSPGLSTEAF
TRBV5-1 ASSLVWSSGGGSYNEQF
TRBV10-3 AISEDSSNQPQH
TRBV9 ASSGRDSSYEQY
TRBV6-5 ASSYSLSQGEGGTEAF
TRBV10-1 ASSTSDQPQH
TRBV19 ASSTGGPGQPQH
TRBV5-1 ASSLGLDYEQY
TRBV29-1 SVGQHEQY
TRBV5-6 ASSKNRGLTGNEQF
TRBV20-1 SATQGVVYEQY
TRBV18 ASSPTGFSNQPQH